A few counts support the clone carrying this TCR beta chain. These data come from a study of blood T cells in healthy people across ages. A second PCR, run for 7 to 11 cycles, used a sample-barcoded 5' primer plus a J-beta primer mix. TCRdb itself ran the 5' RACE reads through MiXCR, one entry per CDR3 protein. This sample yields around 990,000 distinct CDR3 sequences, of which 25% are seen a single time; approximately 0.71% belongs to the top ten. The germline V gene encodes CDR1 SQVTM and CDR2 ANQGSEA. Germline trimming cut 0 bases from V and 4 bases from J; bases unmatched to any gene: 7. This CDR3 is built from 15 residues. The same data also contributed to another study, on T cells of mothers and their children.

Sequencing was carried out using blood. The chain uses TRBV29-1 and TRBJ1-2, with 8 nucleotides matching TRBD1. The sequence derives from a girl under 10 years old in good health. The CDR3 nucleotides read TGCAGCGTTGAAGAGGGCAGGGGGCTTAGCTATGGCTACACCTTC. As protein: CSVEEGRGLSYGYTF.